Below are 27 T cell receptor beta chains sequenced from a single sample in a study of blood T cells in healthy people across ages. The second PCR ran roughly 6 to 11 cycles with a sample-barcoded 5' primer and J-beta primers. Each CDR3 protein gets one entry after TCRdb re-called the 5' RACE reads with MiXCR. The sample has some 640,000 distinct CDR3 sequences; 49% are singletons. Material for sequencing was blood. These receptors were obtained from an older woman in good health.

This clonotype was seen ten or more times. This chain joins TRBV20-1 and TRBJ2-5; a possible D gene is TRBD1 (8 bases). CDR3 length: 15 residues. V was trimmed by 3 bases and J by 7 bases, leaving 21 bases between them. Germline V lookup: CDR1 DFQATT, CDR2 SNEGSKA (reference sequence). CDR3 sequence reads: CSASLGQGGRGTQYF. The CDR3, as DNA: TGCAGTGCTAGTTTAGGACAGGGAGGGCGTGGGACCCAGTACTTC.

This clonotype appeared a few times. The gene calls are TRBV4-2 and TRBJ1-3; the D gene is possibly TRBD1 (5 bases). CDR3 size: 17 residues. V lost 0 bases, J lost 0 bases, and 12 bases lay in between. Germline loops: CDR1 LGHNA, CDR2 YNFKEQ. The CDR3 DNA sequence: TGTGCCAGCAGCCAAGAAGGTGGGGGTCTCTCTGGAAACACCATATATTTT. Amino acid sequence: CASSQEGGGLSGNTIYF.

The genes are TRBV20-1 and TRBJ2-3; TRBD2 aligns across 8 bases. The CDR3 covers 15 residues. The J segment lost 3 bases and the V segment lost 5 bases, leaving 10 bases of the junction unmatched. Germline V gene data show CDR1 as DFQATT and CDR2 as SNEGSKA (reference sequence). CDR3 nucleotides: TGCAGTGCTGAAGTAGCGGGACAAACTACAGATACGCAGTATTTT. Amino acids: CSAEVAGQTTDTQYF.

This clonotype was seen only once. The genes are TRBV4-2 and TRBJ2-3; 9 nucleotides match TRBD2. The trim removed 0 bases at V and 8 bases at J, leaving 12 bases unmatched. The CDR3 covers 17 residues. The germline V gene encodes CDR1 LGHNA and CDR2 YNFKEQ. The CDR3 here is CASSQDQISGSRGTQYF. Written as DNA, the CDR3 is TGTGCCAGCAGCCAAGATCAGATTAGCGGGAGTCGGGGTACGCAGTATTTT.

The V call is TRBV29-1, the J call TRBJ2-3; possibly TRBD2 for D (6 bases). The CDR3 sequence is 15 residues long. CDR1 and CDR2 from the germline V gene are SQVTM and ANQGSEA. The V and J ends lost 6 bases and 0 bases respectively, with 16 bases between them. The CDR3, as DNA: TGCAGCGTGGAGGGGCAGCGGGTGAGCACAGATACGCAGTATTTT. It specifies CSVEGQRVSTDTQYF.

In this sample, this clonotype turned up once. The chain combines TRBV20-1 with TRBJ1-3; unclear D gene. V was clipped by 3 bases and J by 0 bases, with 9 bases between them. Germline V gene sequence: CDR1 DFQATT, CDR2 SNEGSKA (reference sequence). This CDR3 has 14 residues. In nucleotides, the CDR3 is TGCAGTGCTAGCGGCCGGAGCTCTGGAAACACCATATATTTT. It yields the protein CSASGRSSGNTIYF.

A few counts support this clonotype. V is TRBV4-1 and J is TRBJ2-7, with D possibly TRBD2 on 5 matching bases. This CDR3 region has 15 residues. Germline V gene lookup returns CDR1 MGHRA and CDR2 YSYEKL. Trimming cost V 1 base and J 4 bases, with 14 bases left between them. CDR3 in DNA: TGCGCCAGCAGCCAAGTACCGAGGGCAACGTACGAGCAGTACTTC. This codes for CASSQVPRATYEQYF.

This rearrangement joins TRBV5-1 to TRBJ1-1; a weak D match, TRBD1 (6 bases). The V end lost 0 bases, the J end lost 4 bases, and 13 bases lay between the germline ends. Per the germline V gene, CDR1 is SGHRS and CDR2 is YFSETQ. There are 15 residues in the CDR3. CDR3 nucleotides: TGCGCCAGCAGCTTGGCCGACAGCAGGGGCACTGAAGCTTTCTTT. Encoded protein: CASSLADSRGTEAFF.

For this clonotype: A clone one base away is much larger, so this may be a read error. The chain couples TRBV7-9 to TRBJ2-7, with D possibly matching TRBD1 (5 bases). The V gene lost 5 bases and the J gene lost 2 bases, with 13 bases spanning the gap. Germline lookup yields CDR1 SEHNR and CDR2 FQNEAQ (reference sequence). The CDR3 totals 14 residues. The CDR3 reads CASSVEQVPYEQYF. The DNA for the CDR3 is TGTGCCAGCAGCGTAGAACAGGTCCCCTACGAGCAGTACTTC.

This clonotype was found a few times. A much more abundant neighbour one base away suggests this may be a read error. The chain joins TRBV20-1 to TRBJ2-5; TRBD1 aligns across 9 bases. From germline, CDR1 is DFQATT and CDR2 SNEGSKA (reference sequence). The CDR3 runs to 15 residues. The ends lost 0 bases at V and 11 bases at J; junction bases unmatched: 13. The CDR3 coding sequence is TGCAGTGCTAGAGATCCACAGGGGGCGGGTAATGAGCAGTACTTC. It encodes CSARDPQGAGNEQYF.

The chain uses TRBV20-1 and TRBJ1-2; no clear D gene. The length of the CDR3 is 13 residues. Per the germline V gene, CDR1 is DFQATT and CDR2 is SNEGSKA (reference sequence). Between the trimmed V and J ends, which lost 4 bases and 0 bases, there was a span of 9 bases. CDR3 nucleotides: TGCAGTGCTAAGGACGGTCCTAACTATGGCTACACCTTC. Translated, it gives CSAKDGPNYGYTF.

This clonotype has a count of ten or more. V gene TRBV7-2 combines with J gene TRBJ2-5, with 7 bases identical to TRBD2. The CDR3 is 14 amino acids. J gave up 2 bases and V 5 bases, and 5 bases lay outside the gene matches. The germline CDR1 and CDR2 sequences are SGHTA and FQGNSA. CDR3 DNA sequence: TGTGCCAGCAGCCTGGGGGGGGGACAAGAGACCCAGTACTTC. Translating gives CASSLGGGQETQYF.

This clonotype has a handful of counts. The chain links TRBV4-3 to TRBJ1-5; TRBD1 matches at 9 bases. The CDR3 is made up of 17 amino acids. The germline gives CDR1 LGHNA, CDR2 YSLEER. V shed 0 bases and J 2 bases; nucleotides not matched to a gene: 5. CDR3 DNA: TGCGCCAGCAGCCAAGACGGGACAGGGAATGGCAATCAGCCCCAGCATTTT. Residues: CASSQDGTGNGNQPQHF.

J is TRBJ1-2 and V is TRBV12-3 or TRBV12-4, with D possibly matching TRBD1 (5 bases). The V end was cut by 7 bases, the J end by 3 bases, with 12 bases between. This CDR3 region has 13 residues. In DNA form, the CDR3 reads TGTGCCAGCACCCTGACAGACTACTATGGCTACACCTTC. Its translation: CASTLTDYYGYTF.

This chain connects TRBV30 to TRBJ1-2; TRBD1 is a possible D gene (5 bases). CDR1 and CDR2 (germline): GTSNPN, SVGIG (reference sequence). V lost 5 bases to trimming and J lost 6 bases, with 22 bases between them. The CDR3 covers 15 residues. The CDR3 DNA follows: TGTGCCTGGCTCAGGGTTTCGCTTATCGCCCATGGCTACACCTTC. As protein: CAWLRVSLIAHGYTF.

V gene TRBV12-3 or TRBV12-4 combines with J gene TRBJ2-7; D is undetermined. Trimming took off 5 bases at V and 0 bases at J, with 14 bases between the two ends. CDR3 length: 15 amino acids. CDR3 bases: TGTGCCAGCAGTCCCTCAGGATTGAGCTCCTACGAGCAGTACTTC. Protein: CASSPSGLSSYEQYF.

This clonotype was seen once. The chain combines TRBV7-2 with TRBJ2-2; 10 bases are shared with TRBD2. Unmatched junction bases numbered 10, after V lost 2 bases and J lost 7 bases. This CDR3 contains 17 residues. From germline, CDR1 is SGHTA and CDR2 FQGNSA. The CDR3 nucleotides are TGTGCCAGCAGCTTACAAAGCGGGAGGGGAGTGAGCGGGGAGCTGTTTTTT. Translation: CASSLQSGRGVSGELFF.

This clonotype was counted ten times or more. The rearrangement links TRBV9 to TRBJ2-6, with D uncertain. Trimming removed 0 bases from V and 0 bases from J, with 10 bases in between. The CDR3 is 17 amino acids. The germline V gene has CDR1 SGDLS and CDR2 YYNGEE. CDR3 residues: CASSVGGSDSGANVLTF. The CDR3 DNA reads TGTGCCAGCAGCGTAGGCGGCAGCGACTCTGGGGCCAACGTCCTGACTTTC.

This rearrangement joins TRBV7-9 to TRBJ1-5; possible D gene TRBD1, 5 bases. This CDR3 contains 14 residues. Germline V lookup: CDR1 SEHNR, CDR2 FQNEAQ (reference sequence). Trimming pared 1 base from V and 7 bases from J, leaving 11 bases between. Written as DNA, the CDR3 is TGTGCCAGCAGCTTAGAAGGGGCGAACCAGCCCCAGCATTTT. Its translation: CASSLEGANQPQHF.

The chain links TRBV29-1 to TRBJ2-5, with D possibly TRBD1 on 6 matching bases. Germline V gene lookup returns CDR1 SQVTM and CDR2 ANQGSEA. The CDR3 is made up of 16 amino acids. V was cut by 3 bases and J by 5 bases, with 22 bases left in between. The CDR3 DNA reads as TGCAGCGTTGAGAGGGTGTACAGGGCGTCATCGGAGACCCAGTACTTC. It codes for CSVERVYRASSETQYF.

This chain connects TRBV4-3 to TRBJ2-1, with TRBD2 matching over 7 bases. V dropped 3 bases and J dropped 3; count of bases not matched to a gene: 11. This CDR3 region has 17 residues. Germline lookup yields CDR1 LGHNA and CDR2 YSLEER. The CDR3 sequence: CASSQSGAGTLYNEQFF. The DNA of the CDR3 is TGCGCCAGCAGCCAGTCCGGAGCGGGGACCCTCTACAATGAGCAGTTCTTC.

This clonotype was recorded once. This chain connects TRBV12-3 or TRBV12-4 to TRBJ2-3; no reliable D call. CDR3 length: 16 residues. V was cut by 1 base and J by 0 bases, with 11 bases left in between. CDR3 nucleotides: TGTGCCAGCAGTTTAGGGTCAGCGCCTAGCACAGATACGCAGTATTTT. Protein sequence: CASSLGSAPSTDTQYF.

The sample holds a few counts of this clonotype. V is TRBV9 and J is TRBJ1-1; D remains unclear. CDR1 SGDLS and CDR2 YYNGEE come from the germline V gene. The CDR3 totals 13 residues. V lost 0 bases to trimming and J lost 4 bases, with 7 bases between them. Here the CDR3 DNA reads TGTGCCAGCAGCGTAGGTCGGGGCACTGAAGCTTTCTTT. Its translation: CASSVGRGTEAFF.

The V gene is TRBV27, the J gene TRBJ2-7, with D perhaps TRBD1 or TRBD2 (5 bases each). CDR1 MNHEY and CDR2 SMNVEV come from the germline V gene (reference sequence). This CDR3 region has 15 residues. The V and J ends lost 6 bases and 0 bases respectively, with 15 bases between them. In DNA, the CDR3 is TGTGCCAGCAGCTACCGGGACGTGACCTCCTACGAGCAGTACTTC. Encoded protein: CASSYRDVTSYEQYF.

This clonotype was seen more than once but under ten times. The rearrangement uses TRBV12-3 or TRBV12-4 and TRBJ2-7; 7 nucleotides align to TRBD2. Trimming removed 3 bases from V and 1 base from J; junction bases left unmatched: 6. There are 15 residues in the CDR3. CDR3: CASSFFTGGSYEQYF. The CDR3 nucleotides read TGTGCCAGCAGTTTTTTTACGGGAGGTTCCTACGAGCAGTACTTC.

As concerns this clonotype: One junction end does not reproduce the germline sequence, and a read error may be involved. The chain employs TRBV9 and TRBJ2-6; tentatively, D is TRBD1 (5 bases). The CDR3 has 15 residues. The germline V gene encodes CDR1 SGDLS and CDR2 YYNGEE. CDR3 nucleotide sequence: TGTGCCAACAGCGTAAAGGGGCCCGGGGCCAACGTCCTGACTTTC. Its protein product is CANSVKGPGANVLTF.

On this clonotype itself: The germline gene is not matched at one end of the junction; a read error may be the cause. The rearrangement uses TRBV20-1 and TRBJ2-1, with 7 bases that match TRBD1. Germline assignment: CDR1 DFQATT and CDR2 SNEGSKA (reference sequence). This CDR3 is built from 14 residues. CDR3 sequence: CSARGDSLYNEQFF. The CDR3 coding sequence is TGCAGTGCCAGAGGGGACAGTCTATACAATGAGCAGTTCTTC.